These T cell receptor beta chains were read from a single sample in a study of beta chain features in type 1 diabetes. The protocol was immunoSEQ multiplex PCR, while the TCRdb copy is restricted to in-frame clones and leaves out a portion. The sample records 620,000 or so clones, 15% being singletons. Sequenced sample: naive CD4+ T cells from blood. These receptors all come from a man younger than 30 in good health. CDR3s include the opening cysteine and the closing phenylalanine or tryptophan. D genes are given only for firm matches. Clone size is shown for a subset of rows, as once, few, many or a class of expanded clone.

>TRBJ1-1|few|TRBV5-1|TRBD1
CASSQIGGYTEAFF
TGCGCCAGCAGCCAAATAGGGGGCTACACTGAAGCTTTCTTT
>TRBJ1-1|few|TRBV5-1|-
CASSFRENTEAFF
TGCGCCAGCAGCTTCCGGGAGAACACTGAAGCTTTCTTT
>TRBJ1-5|few|TRBV2|-
CALKDSTTNQPQHF
TGTGCCCTCAAGGACAGTACCACCAATCAGCCCCAGCATTTT
>TRBJ2-6|-|TRBV28|-
CASSLPGNGANVLTF
TGTGCCAGCAGTTTACCAGGGAACGGGGCCAACGTCCTGACTTTC
>TRBJ2-3|-|TRBV7-3|TRBD2
CASSLGAGGTDTQYF
TGTGCCAGCAGCTTAGGGGCGGGAGGCACAGATACGCAGTATTTT
>TRBJ2-3|few|TRBV19|-
CASSTLRQGLSTDTQYF
TGTGCCAGTAGTACCCTTCGACAGGGACTAAGCACAGATACGCAGTATTTT
>TRBJ1-3|few|TRBV7-2|-
CASRRGSLSSGNTIYF
TGTGCCAGCAGGAGGGGATCCCTTAGCTCTGGAAACACCATATATTTT
>TRBJ1-1|-|TRBV23-1|-
CASSHPQGDPNTEAFF
TGCGCCAGCAGTCACCCTCAGGGCGACCCGAACACTGAAGCTTTCTTT
>TRBJ2-3|few|TRBV5-4|-
CASSSIGQGGSDTQYF
TGTGCCAGCAGCTCTATCGGACAGGGAGGGTCGGATACGCAGTATTTT
>TRBJ1-1|few|TRBV5-1|-
CASTSKGFAFF
TGCGCCAGCACCTCGAAGGGGTTCGCTTTCTTT
>TRBJ2-2|-|TRBV7-2|-
CASRLARENTGELFF
TGTGCCAGCAGGCTCGCCAGGGAGAACACCGGGGAGCTGTTTTTT
>TRBJ2-6|-|TRBV4-2|-
CASSQDHNEGSGANVLTF
TGTGCCAGCAGCCAAGACCACAACGAGGGCTCTGGGGCCAACGTCCTGACTTTC
>TRBJ1-1|few|TRBV30|-
CAWSVRAGTEAFF
TGTGCCTGGAGTGTAAGGGCAGGGACTGAAGCTTTCTTT
>TRBJ2-7|-|TRBV7-9|-
CASTKKGKQYF
TGTGCCAGCACCAAAAAGGGAAAGCAGTACTTC
>TRBJ1-1|-|TRBV7-9|-
CASSLARDREAFF
TGTGCCAGCAGCTTAGCCAGGGACCGTGAAGCTTTCTTT
>TRBJ1-5|few|TRBV2|-
CASRSRVRNTKDGNQPQHF
TGTGCCAGCAGATCTCGGGTGCGGAACACTAAAGATGGCAATCAGCCCCAGCATTTT
>TRBJ2-7|few|TRBV5-4|-
CASSFSRVRSEQYF
TGTGCCAGCAGCTTTTCCAGGGTACGTAGCGAGCAGTACTTC
>TRBJ1-1|-|TRBV29-1|-
CSGYRVTEAFF
TGCAGCGGCTACAGGGTCACTGAAGCTTTCTTT
>TRBJ2-7|few|TRBV11-2|-
CASSGDGYEQYF
TGTGCCAGCAGCGGGGACGGCTACGAGCAGTACTTC
>TRBJ2-5|few|TRBV4-1|-
CASSNRPPPGETQYF
TGCGCCAGCAGCAATCGACCCCCACCAGGGGAGACCCAGTACTTC
>TRBJ2-1|-|TRBV30|TRBD2
CAWSGGTSGGSYNEQFF
TGTGCCTGGAGTGGAGGGACTAGCGGCGGCTCCTACAATGAGCAGTTCTTC
>TRBJ2-7|few|TRBV18|TRBD1
CASSPLDRGRSYEQYF
TGTGCCAGCTCGCCCCTGGACAGGGGACGATCCTACGAGCAGTACTTC
>TRBJ2-7|few|TRBV18|-
CASSPDSEQYF
TGTGCCAGCTCTCCGGACAGCGAGCAGTACTTC
>TRBJ2-7|-|TRBV4-3|TRBD2
CASSTQVAGGGGSYEQYF
TGCGCCAGCAGCACCCAAGTAGCGGGAGGAGGGGGTTCCTACGAGCAGTACTTC
>TRBJ2-3|few|TRBV5-4|TRBD2
CASSLVAAGGPNTQYF
TGTGCCAGCAGCTTGGTCGCAGCGGGGGGGCCGAATACGCAGTATTTT
>TRBJ1-5|-|TRBV30|-
CAWSVRSGGNHQPQHF
TGTGCCTGGAGTGTACGTTCTGGGGGGAATCATCAGCCCCAGCATTTT
>TRBJ2-6|-|TRBV27|-
CASSGPGWTSGANVLTF
TGTGCCAGCAGTGGACCCGGATGGACCTCTGGGGCCAACGTCCTGACTTTC
>TRBJ2-2|-|TRBV7-2|TRBD2
CASSRTSGENTGELFF
TGTGCCAGCAGTCGGACTAGCGGGGAGAACACCGGGGAGCTGTTTTTT
>TRBJ2-4|-|TRBV7-3|TRBD1
CASSSGTGPGNIQYF
TGTGCCAGCAGCTCAGGGACAGGGCCCGGAAACATTCAGTACTTC
>TRBJ2-5|-|TRBV5-4|TRBD1
CASSFTGGETQYF
TGTGCCAGCAGCTTTACAGGGGGAGAGACCCAGTACTTC
>TRBJ2-1|few|TRBV29-1|-
CSVDRTGIYNEQFF
TGCAGCGTTGATAGGACTGGGATCTACAATGAGCAGTTCTTC
>TRBJ2-7|few|TRBV30|-
CAWSPGSRPSEQYF
TGTGCCTGGAGTCCAGGGTCTCGACCCTCCGAGCAGTACTTC
>TRBJ1-1|-|TRBV7-9|-
CASSLVVNTEAFF
TGTGCCAGCAGCTTAGTGGTGAACACTGAAGCTTTCTTT
>TRBJ2-3|few|TRBV11-2|TRBD2
CASSSLRGGRNTQYF
TGTGCCAGCAGCTCACTCCGCGGGGGGCGGAATACGCAGTATTTT
>TRBJ2-4|-|TRBV19|TRBD1
CASSIRTGSGKNIQYF
TGTGCCAGTAGTATTCGGACAGGCTCAGGCAAAAACATTCAGTACTTC
>TRBJ2-7|-|TRBV7-2|TRBD1
CASSSRKRLDRGRYEQYF
TGTGCCAGCAGCTCCCGTAAAAGGTTGGACAGGGGAAGATACGAGCAGTACTTC
>TRBJ1-2|-|TRBV30|TRBD1
CAWTGQGHYGYTF
TGTGCCTGGACGGGACAGGGCCACTATGGCTACACCTTC
>TRBJ1-4|-|TRBV4-3|TRBD1
CASSRGDRDNEKLFF
TGCGCCAGCAGCCGAGGGGACAGGGATAATGAAAAACTGTTTTTT
>TRBJ2-3|-|TRBV28|-
CASSPQGWGTDTQYF
TGTGCCAGCAGTCCTCAGGGATGGGGCACAGATACGCAGTATTTT
>TRBJ1-1|-|TRBV5-1|-
CASSLAGMNTEAFF
TGCGCCAGCAGCTTGGCCGGCATGAACACTGAAGCTTTCTTT
>TRBJ1-2|few|TRBV2|TRBD1
CASSPGQVYGYTF
TGTGCCAGCAGCCCGGGACAGGTCTATGGCTACACCTTC
>TRBJ1-4|-|TRBV27|TRBD1
CASRGQANNEKLFF
TGTGCCAGCAGGGGACAGGCCAATAATGAAAAACTGTTTTTT